The 25 T cell receptor beta chains given below trace back to one sample, sequenced in a study of blood T cells in healthy people across ages. Together with a sample-barcoded 5' primer, a J-beta primer mix was included in a second PCR lasting about 6 to 11 cycles. Via MiXCR, TCRdb re-called the 5' RACE reads, giving one row per CDR3 protein. Of around 1.5 million distinct CDR3 sequences listed, roughly a third are singletons. The specimen was blood. The source is a woman aged 25 to 39 in good health.

V gene TRBV25-1 combines with J gene TRBJ2-5, with D perhaps TRBD1 or TRBD2 (5 bases each). V lost 1 base to trimming and J lost 2 bases, with 14 bases between them. Germline-derived CDR1 and CDR2 are MGHDK and SYGVNS. The CDR3 runs 16 residues. CDR3 region: CASSESQPRGQETQYF. DNA of the CDR3: TGTGCCAGCAGTGAATCACAACCGAGGGGACAAGAGACCCAGTACTTC.

This chain connects TRBV9 to TRBJ2-3, with 9 positions matching TRBD1. This CDR3 region has 15 residues. J lost 4 bases, V lost 3 bases, and 6 bases had no gene match. The germline gives CDR1 SGDLS, CDR2 YYNGEE. The CDR3 DNA reads as TGTGCCAGCAGCGGCCGGGACAGGGAGGCAGATACGCAGTATTTT. It is translated as CASSGRDREADTQYF.

Of note for this clonotype: Since a much larger clone is just one base distant, this may be a read error. The chain links TRBV5-6 to TRBJ2-7, with 11 bases that match TRBD1. The CDR3 is 14 amino acids. CDR1 SGHDT and CDR2 YYEEEE come from the germline V gene. This CDR3 is CTSTLGQGAYEQYF. CDR3 in DNA: TGTACCAGCACCCTGGGACAGGGGGCCTACGAGCAGTACTTC.

The gene calls are TRBV11-2 and TRBJ2-5; 7 positions match TRBD1. This CDR3 is 16 amino acids long. V was pared by 9 bases and J by 4 bases, with 17 bases of the junction left unmatched. CDR1 and CDR2 from the germline V gene are SGHAT and FQNNGV. In DNA, the CDR3 is TGTGCCAGGGGGGCTTCTGACAGGGCGGTGGGAGAGACCCAGTACTTC. As protein: CARGASDRAVGETQYF.

The chain couples TRBV20-1 to TRBJ2-1; 12 bases map to TRBD2. The germline CDR1 and CDR2 sequences are DFQATT and SNEGSKA (reference sequence). CDR3 length equals 16 residues. After removal of 4 bases from V and 8 bases from J, the junction contained 12 bases not matched to a gene. CDR3 sequence: CSANLRLAGVSYEQFF. In DNA, the CDR3 is TGCAGTGCTAACCTAAGACTAGCGGGAGTATCCTATGAGCAGTTCTTC.

The chain carries TRBV30 and TRBJ1-2; the D is unclear. Germline V gives CDR1 GTSNPN, CDR2 SVGIG (reference sequence). The length of the CDR3 is 16 residues. V lost 2 bases and J lost 5, with 21 bases in between. CDR3 region: CAWSRLHGSLRYGYTF. The CDR3 region has the DNA TGTGCCTGGAGTCGTCTTCACGGGAGCCTTCGATATGGCTACACCTTC.

This clonotype showed up just a few times. This chain uses TRBV10-3 with TRBJ2-1, with 8 positions matching TRBD2. V shed 4 bases and J 10 bases; nucleotides not matched to a gene: 18. This CDR3 contains 17 residues. CDR1 is ENHRY, CDR2 SYGVKD, per germline. The CDR3 DNA is TGTGCCATCAGTGGCAACGCGGCGGGGGGCCTAAAGGAAGAGCAGTTCTTC. Translated: CAISGNAAGGLKEEQFF.

This clonotype was seen at least ten times. This chain links TRBV25-1 with TRBJ2-7; 12 bases fit TRBD1. In germline, CDR1 is MGHDK, CDR2 SYGVNS. The CDR3 length is 15 residues. V lost 1 base, J lost 6 bases, and 4 bases stayed unmatched. The CDR3 nucleotides read TGTGCCAGCAGTGAATCCAGGGGACAGGGGGCCGAGCAGTACTTC. This encodes CASSESRGQGAEQYF.

The gene calls are TRBV9 and TRBJ2-3; D ambiguous. The germline V and J ends were trimmed by 7 bases and 1 base, with 13 bases remaining between them. The CDR3 loop spans 14 amino acids. Germline CDR1 SGDLS, CDR2 YYNGEE. CDR3 region: CASGHQKGTDTQYF. CDR3 in DNA: TGTGCCAGCGGCCACCAAAAGGGCACAGATACGCAGTATTTT.

This chain uses TRBV7-9 with TRBJ1-5; D is undetermined. Per the germline V gene, CDR1 is SEHNR and CDR2 is FQNEAQ (reference sequence). The CDR3 runs to 15 residues. Trimming stripped 5 bases from V and 0 bases from J, with 11 bases between. The DNA for the CDR3 is TGTGCCAGCAGCCCACGAACAGTTAGCAATCAGCCCCAGCATTTT. As protein: CASSPRTVSNQPQHF.

The chain uses TRBV4-2 and TRBJ2-7; no clear D. The V gene's germline CDR1 is LGHNA and CDR2 YNFKEQ. The CDR3 totals 15 residues. V lost 1 base and J lost 1, with 11 bases in between. CDR3 sequence (DNA): TGTGCCAGCAGCCAAGTTGCATTTCTATCCTACGAGCAGTACTTC. This encodes CASSQVAFLSYEQYF.

This clonotype was observed a few times. V usage is TRBV5-8 and J usage is TRBJ2-7, with a tentative D call TRBD1 (5 bases). This CDR3 has 14 amino acids. The germline V gene encodes CDR1 SGHTS and CDR2 YDEGEE. V lost 1 base to trimming and J lost 6 bases, with 14 bases between them. The CDR3 DNA reads as TGTGCCAGCAGCTTGTTATGGCAGGGCCGCGAGCAGTACTTC. It codes for CASSLLWQGREQYF.

To note about this clonotype: A much larger clone sits a single nucleotide away, making a read error possible. This chain's CDR3 is CSVVQEGGCSYEQYF. The CDR3 region has the DNA TGCAGCGTTGTACAAGAGGGAGGGTGTTCCTACGAGCAGTACTTC. The chain combines TRBV29-1 with TRBJ2-7; 7 bases map to TRBD2. V lost 4 bases and J lost 1; bases outside the gene matches: 10. Germline V CDR1 and CDR2: SQVTM, ANQGSEA. The CDR3 has 15 amino acids.

In this sample, this clonotype turned up a few times. The chain couples TRBV7-9 to TRBJ1-1, with 8 bases identical to TRBD1. This CDR3 has 15 residues. Germline CDR1 SEHNR, CDR2 FQNEAQ (reference sequence). Trimming at V came to 0 bases and at J to 5 bases, leaving 5 bases not matched to a gene. CDR3 in amino acids: CASSLAQGAQTEAFF. CDR3 DNA: TGTGCCAGCAGCTTAGCCCAGGGGGCGCAGACTGAAGCTTTCTTT. The full variable domain, with the rest looked up from reference TRBV7-9 and TRBJ1-1, is DTGVSQNPRHKITKRGQNVTFRCDPISEHNRLYWYRQTLGQGPEFLTYFQNEAQLEKSRLLSDRFSAERPKGSFSTLEIQRTEQGDSAMYLCASSLAQGAQTEAFFGQGTRLTVV.

This clonotype was observed many times. This sequence joins TRBV4-1 and TRBJ2-1, with 9 nucleotides matching TRBD2. CDR1 and CDR2 (germline): MGHRA, YSYEKL. Trimming cost V 1 base and J 9 bases; bases outside gene matches: 10. The length of the CDR3 is 16 residues. CDR3 nucleotide sequence: TGCGCCAGCAGCCAAGTTCAGGCTAGCGGGAATGGTGAGCAGTTCTTC. It specifies CASSQVQASGNGEQFF.

J is TRBJ2-3 and V is TRBV7-2; 7 bases match TRBD1. The CDR3 has 17 residues. With V trimmed by 2 bases and J by 4 bases, 12 bases remained unmatched. Germline values: CDR1 SGHTA, CDR2 FQGNSA. The CDR3 is CASSLTGQASWADTQYF. In nucleotides, the CDR3 is TGTGCCAGCAGCTTAACAGGACAGGCCTCATGGGCAGATACGCAGTATTTT.

This clonotype came up many times. The V call is TRBV7-6, the J call TRBJ2-6, with TRBD1 matching over 10 bases. Germline V gene lookup returns CDR1 SGHVS and CDR2 FNYEAQ. This CDR3 region has 17 residues. V lost 5 bases to trimming and J lost 1 base; unmatched junction nucleotides: 5. The CDR3 reads CASSRGQGFSGANVLTF. The CDR3 DNA is TGTGCCAGCAGCAGGGGACAGGGGTTTTCTGGGGCCAACGTCCTGACTTTC. Full variable domain (remainder filled in from reference TRBV7-6 and TRBJ2-6): GAGVSQSPRYKVTKRGQDVALRCDPISGHVSLYWYRQALGQGPEFLTYFNYEAQQDKSGLPNDRFSAERPEGSISTLTIQRTEQRDSAMYRCASSRGQGFSGANVLTFGAGSRLTVL.

This clonotype was observed a few times. The genes are TRBV3-1 and TRBJ2-7; D might be TRBD2 (5 bases). Germline V CDR1 and CDR2: LGHDT, YNNKEL (reference sequence). Trimming removed 4 bases from V and 6 bases from J, with 16 bases in between. The CDR3 spans 14 residues. CDR3 sequence: CASSRAVTTGEQYF. CDR3 sequence (DNA): TGTGCCAGCAGCCGAGCGGTGACGACTGGCGAGCAGTACTTC.

This rearrangement joins TRBV2 to TRBJ1-1; a weak D match, TRBD1 (5 bases). V was pared by 7 bases and J by 1 base, with 10 bases between. The V gene's germline CDR1 is SNHLY and CDR2 FYNNEI. The CDR3 is 13 amino acids. CDR3 sequence: CASIRGENTEAFF. CDR3 DNA: TGTGCCAGCATAAGGGGAGAGAACACTGAAGCTTTCTTT. Supplemented by reference TRBV2 and TRBJ1-1, the full variable domain reads EPEVTQTPSHQVTQMGQEVILRCVPISNHLYFYWYRQILGQKVEFLVSFYNNEISEKSEIFDDQFSVERPDGSNFTLKIRSTKLEDSAMYFCASIRGENTEAFFGQGTRLTVV.

In its sample, this clonotype was seen once. As DNA, the CDR3 is TGTGCCAGCAGCCCGCGAGGGGTTAACTACAATGAGCAGTTCTTC. Protein sequence: CASSPRGVNYNEQFF. This chain joins TRBV28 and TRBJ2-1, with D perhaps being TRBD1 or TRBD2 (5 bases each). CDR3 size: 15 residues. Germline values: CDR1 MDHEN, CDR2 SYDVKM. Trimming took 6 bases from V and 3 from J, leaving 15 bases between them. Full variable domain (rest looked up from reference TRBV28 and TRBJ2-1): DVKVTQSSRYLVKRTGEKVFLECVQDMDHENMFWYRQDPGLGLRLIYFSYDVKMKEKGDIPEGYSVSREKKERFSLILESASTNQTSMYLCASSPRGVNYNEQFFGPGTRLTVL.

CDR3 DNA sequence: TGTGCCAGCGCCCGACAGTTCCAAGAGACCCAGTTCTTC. Protein product: CASARQFQETQFF. The chain has TRBV18 and TRBJ2-5; weak D call: TRBD1 (5 bases). The J call is uncertain, as TRBJ2-1 better fits the DNA end. The length of the CDR3 is 13 residues. CDR1 and CDR2 from the germline V gene are KGHSH and LQKENI.

This clonotype was seen a few times. This chain joins TRBV3-1 and TRBJ2-5, with 7 bases identical to TRBD1. The V and J ends lost 2 bases and 5 bases, in that order; junction bases with no gene match: 5. The CDR3 covers 14 residues. Germline CDR1 LGHDT, CDR2 YNNKEL (reference sequence). CDR3: CASSQWDRRETQYF. CDR3 sequence (DNA): TGTGCCAGCAGCCAATGGGACAGAAGGGAGACCCAGTACTTC.

The chain carries TRBV20-1 and TRBJ2-7; TRBD1 matches at 8 bases. The CDR3 consists of 14 residues. Trimming at V came to 3 bases and at J to 3 bases, leaving 7 bases not matched to a gene. Germline assignment: CDR1 DFQATT and CDR2 SNEGSKA (reference sequence). The CDR3 sequence is CSARTGEKYYEQYF. The CDR3 region has the DNA TGCAGTGCTAGGACAGGGGAAAAGTACTACGAGCAGTACTTC.

The chain has TRBV20-1 and TRBJ1-2, with 7 positions matching TRBD1. CDR1 is DFQATT, CDR2 SNEGSKA, per germline (reference sequence). This CDR3 is 15 amino acids long. Trimming removed 5 bases from V and 6 bases from J; junction bases left unmatched: 15. CDR3 region: CSAPSLSRDSDGYTF. The CDR3 bases are TGCAGTGCTCCTTCATTATCCCGGGACAGCGATGGCTACACCTTC.

In the case of this clonotype: One end of the junction does not line up with germline, which may come from a read error. The chain combines TRBV2 with TRBJ2-4, with D possibly matching TRBD1 (5 bases). This CDR3 is 15 amino acids long. Germline CDR1 and CDR2: SNHLY and FYNNEI. The CDR3 protein is CTSSGKGVPPNIQYF. Here the CDR3 DNA reads TGTACCAGCAGTGGTAAAGGGGTTCCTCCAAACATTCAGTACTTC.